The TCR beta chain described here comes from a study of stem cell transplantation in POMP-related autoinflammatory disease. Study in general: Before transplant: CD4+ naive skewing, low CD8+ proportions, reduced cytokine secretion.

CDR1 and CDR2 from the germline V gene are MNHNS and SASEGT. The CDR3 length is 11 residues. A word on this clone: What it recognizes is unknown. One junction end does not reproduce the germline sequence, and a read error may be involved.

Study-level results: A trend toward lower repertoire diversity and greater clonality appeared in every analyzed T-cell subset of PRAID patients.

Generated by immunoSEQ multiplex PCR, the TCRdb table keeps only in-frame clones and is missing some. Among around 32,000 clones listed, almost 90% were seen once. The chain joins TRBV6-1 to TRBJ2-7; weak D call: TRBD2 (7 bases). The sample was CD4+ T cells from PBMCs, taken before stem cell transplantation. The receptor's source is a human donor with POMP-related autoinflammation and immune dysregulation (PRAID). CDR3 nucleotide sequence: TGTGCCAGCAGTGAAGTTGGGGGGGCGAACTTC. Translating it yields CASSEVGGANF.